This T cell receptor (beta chain) is from a study of shared clonotypes between healthy human individuals. Each subset's genomic DNA was split evenly across several immunoSEQ plates. Per the study methods: In the immunoSEQ data, sequences were junction-only and lacked quality scores, so filtering differed. Clones were read by immunoSEQ multiplex PCR, and TCRdb kept only the in-frame ones, dropping some. Clone size and the V and J calls come from that table; the DNA yielded D and trimming. This sample has some 2,000,000 clones, with around 96% found just once. V was trimmed by 0 bases and J by 2 bases, leaving 10 bases between them. This CDR3 comprises 15 residues. Germline V lookup: CDR1 MGHDK, CDR2 SYGVNS. Naivety among CD8 cells was defined by CD45RO negativity and positive CCR7 selection, thereby excluding terminally differentiated effector memory CD45RA+ cells. Every contributor of samples was a Caucasian grown-up residing in Nashville, Tennessee.

The receptor was derived from a man between 18 and 29 years old in good health. Sequenced sample: naive CD8+ T cells sorted from blood. This chain links TRBV25-1 with TRBJ1-2; the D gene is possibly TRBD1 (6 bases). The CDR3: CASSEYSTGNYGYTF. CDR3 coding DNA: TGTGCCAGCAGTGAATATAGTACAGGGAACTATGGCTACACCTTC.